The 9 T cell receptor beta chains presented below share a single source sample, sequenced in a study of cytomegalovirus exposure and HLA in healthy donors. Repertoires were generated with immunoSEQ multiplex PCR, while TCRdb's copy carries only in-frame clones and drops some. Here the sample spans some 140,000 clones, 80% to 90% being singletons. Source material: PBMCs. These receptor sequences come from a woman younger than 45 in good health and CMV-seronegative.

CDR3 in DNA: TGCGCCAGCAGCCCCCTCAGCGGGAGGGCGGACGGGGAGCTGTTTTTT. Amino acid sequence: CASSPLSGRADGELFF. The chain joins TRBV5-1 to TRBJ2-2; 10 positions agree with TRBD2. V was pared by 4 bases and J by 7 bases, with 10 bases of the junction left unmatched. Germline CDR1 reads SGHRS; CDR2 reads YFSETQ. The CDR3 length is 16 residues. The full variable domain, its missing parts supplied by reference TRBV5-1 and TRBJ2-2, is KAGVTQTPRYLIKTRGQQVTLSCSPISGHRSVSWYQQTPGQGLQFLFEYFSETQRNKGNFPGRFSGRQFSNSRSEMNVSTLELGDSALYLCASSPLSGRADGELFFGEGSRLTVL.

V usage is TRBV5-1 and J usage is TRBJ1-1; 7 positions match TRBD1. Per the germline V gene, CDR1 is SGHRS and CDR2 is YFSETQ. The CDR3 covers 15 residues. J lost 5 bases, V lost 6 bases, and 13 bases had no gene match. CDR3: CASTRLTGYETEAFF. The CDR3 DNA follows: TGCGCCAGCACCCGGTTGACAGGGTATGAAACTGAAGCTTTCTTT.

V usage is TRBV7-2 and J usage is TRBJ2-1; possible D gene TRBD1, 6 bases. Germline V gives CDR1 SGHTA, CDR2 FQGNSA. With 5 bases removed from V and 4 bases from J, the gap between germline ends came to 12 bases. The CDR3 runs to 14 residues. The CDR3 here is CASSLKTGYNEQFF. As DNA, the CDR3 is TGTGCCAGCAGCCTAAAGACAGGATACAATGAGCAGTTCTTC.

The chain couples TRBV2 to TRBJ2-3, with 15 bases aligning to TRBD2. V dropped 5 bases and J dropped 7; count of bases not matched to a gene: 7. The CDR3 extends over 16 amino acids. Germline values: CDR1 SNHLY, CDR2 FYNNEI. The CDR3 bases are TGTGCCAGCAGTATCTGGACTAGCGGGGGGGCAAATACGCAGTATTTT. Amino acid sequence: CASSIWTSGGANTQYF.

The V gene is TRBV2, the J gene TRBJ1-1; 7 bases match TRBD1. The CDR3 runs to 15 residues. Per the germline V gene, CDR1 is SNHLY and CDR2 is FYNNEI. Germline trimming cut 2 bases from V and 5 bases from J; bases unmatched to any gene: 8. CDR3 sequence: CASSETLDRATEAFF. In DNA form, the CDR3 reads TGTGCCAGCAGTGAAACCCTTGACAGGGCAACTGAAGCTTTCTTT.

There are a few counts of this clone. The chain carries TRBV2 and TRBJ1-2; weak D call: TRBD1 (5 bases). The CDR3 has 17 amino acids. Trimming removed 4 bases at V and 0 bases at J, with 18 bases between. The germline gives CDR1 SNHLY, CDR2 FYNNEI. The CDR3 DNA sequence: TGTGCCAGCAGTGCGTCGGCGGGGCAGTTAGCTAACTATGGCTACACCTTC. This translates into CASSASAGQLANYGYTF.

This chain uses TRBV27 with TRBJ2-3, with no clear D. Germline CDR1 is MNHEY and CDR2 is SMNVEV (reference sequence). The germline V and J ends were trimmed by 4 bases and 4 bases, with 9 bases remaining between them. The CDR3 has 13 amino acids. CDR3 sequence (DNA): TGTGCCAGCAGTTCTTTTACGGCAGATACGCAGTATTTT. Its protein is CASSSFTADTQYF.

This CDR3 reads CASSYWGGTPYGYTF. The DNA of the CDR3 is TGTGCCAGCAGTTACTGGGGGGGGACGCCCTATGGCTACACCTTC. This chain uses TRBV6-5 with TRBJ1-2; tentative D call: TRBD1 (5 bases). Germline-derived CDR1 and CDR2 are MNHEY and SVGAGI. This CDR3 region has 15 residues. The V end lost 1 base, the J end lost 4 bases, and 13 bases lay between the germline ends.

V gene TRBV6-6 combines with J gene TRBJ2-7; possibly TRBD1 for D (5 bases). The CDR3 sequence is 13 residues long. The germline V gene has CDR1 MNHNY and CDR2 SVGAGI (reference sequence). The V end lost 2 bases, the J end lost 2 bases, and 7 bases lay between the germline ends. The CDR3 loop is CASSYDRTYEQYF. The CDR3 bases are TGTGCCAGCAGTTACGACAGAACCTACGAGCAGTACTTC.